The rows below give T cell receptor beta chains drawn from one sample of a study of beta chain features in type 1 diabetes. Libraries were prepared by immunoSEQ multiplex PCR; TCRdb keeps only in-frame clonotypes and omits some of them. The data hold about 230,000 clones, with about 10% observed a single time. Input material: naive CD4+ T cells from blood. The receptors here all came from a woman aged 18-29 years in good health. The CDR3 runs from the conserved cysteine through the conserved F or W. A D gene is named only where the DNA matches it firmly. Rows may omit the clone size; those that give it use once, few, many or a size class.

d_call clone_size j_call v_call cdr3_nt cdr3_aa
. few TRBJ2-5 TRBV5-7 TGTGCCAGCAGGTTCCCCGCAGGGGATGTTACGGAGACCCAGTACTTC CASRFPAGDVTETQYF
. few TRBJ1-5 TRBV27 TGTGCCAGCAGTTCTCGGCGGACAGCTAATCAGCCCCAGCATTTT CASSSRRTANQPQHF
TRBD1 . TRBJ1-4 TRBV6-1 TGTGCCAGCAGGGACAGGGTTGCAACTAATGAAAAACTGTTTTTT CASRDRVATNEKLFF
TRBD1 few TRBJ2-3 TRBV11-2 TGTGCCAGCAGGAGGGACAGTTTCACAGATACGCAGTATTTT CASRRDSFTDTQYF
. few TRBJ1-1 TRBV18 TGTGCCAGCTCATCACCCCGGACGGGATCCACTGAAGCTTTCTTT CASSSPRTGSTEAFF
TRBD1 few TRBJ1-1 TRBV5-1 TGCGCCAGCAGCTTGGACAGACAGGGGATGGGTGAAGCTTTCTTT CASSLDRQGMGEAFF
. . TRBJ1-3 TRBV7-9 TGTGCCAGCAGCTCCAGCCGGGACATCCGAAACACCATATATTTT CASSSSRDIRNTIYF
TRBD1 . TRBJ1-2 TRBV4-1 TGCGCCAGCAGCAACGCTCCAGGGGGCTCTGGCTACACCTTC CASSNAPGGSGYTF
TRBD1 few TRBJ2-5 TRBV5-1 TGCGCCAGCAGCCCGGGACAGCAAGAGACCCAGTACTTC CASSPGQQETQYF
. . TRBJ2-3 TRBV4-1 TGCGCCAGCAGCCAAGTCTCGACAACAGATACGCAGTATTTT CASSQVSTTDTQYF
TRBD1 . TRBJ1-5 TRBV27 TGTGCCAGCACGGGGAACGAGGGGGCGAATCAGCCCCAGCATTTT CASTGNEGANQPQHF
TRBD1 . TRBJ1-2 TRBV7-9 TGTGCCAGCAGCTTCGGACAGGGGAAGGCTGGCTACACCTTC CASSFGQGKAGYTF
. . TRBJ2-7 TRBV7-9 TGTGCCAGCAGCTTACGTAATGGCGCAGGCCACGGAGGGCAGTACTTC CASSLRNGAGHGGQYF
TRBD2 . TRBJ2-3 TRBV5-4 TGTGCCAGCAGCTTTTCCTCGGGGGGGTCTAGCACAGATACGCAGTATTTT CASSFSSGGSSTDTQYF
TRBD2 . TRBJ2-1 TRBV5-1 TGCGCCAGCAGCCTCTCTAGCGGGAGTAACGATGAGCAGTTCTTC CASSLSSGSNDEQFF
. few TRBJ1-5 TRBV4-1 TGCGCCAGCAGCCAAGATGGGGGGAGGGAAAATCAGCCCCAGCATTTT CASSQDGGRENQPQHF
. . TRBJ1-2 TRBV29-1 TGCAGCGTTGTGCCAGGCCCTGGCTACACCTTC CSVVPGPGYTF
. few TRBJ2-7 TRBV5-1 TGCGCCAGCAGCTTCAGGGACTCCGCCTACGAGCAGTACTTC CASSFRDSAYEQYF
. . TRBJ1-4 TRBV7-9 TGTGCCAGCAGCTTGCGAGCAGGGGAAAAACTGTTTTTT CASSLRAGEKLFF
TRBD2 few TRBJ2-7 TRBV5-1 TGCGCCAGCAGCTTGGAGTTAGCGGGAGGGCCCAGACGCGAGCAGTACTTC CASSLELAGGPRREQYF
TRBD1 . TRBJ2-1 TRBV6-1 TGTGCCAGCAGACAAGGACAGGTCAATGAGCAGTTCTTC CASRQGQVNEQFF
TRBD1 . TRBJ2-2 TRBV5-1 TGCGCCAGCAGCACTACGACAGGGTGGAACACCGGGGAGCTGTTTTTT CASSTTTGWNTGELFF
. . TRBJ2-3 TRBV5-1 TGCGCCAGCAGCTTGTGGGGCAGCAGCACAGATACGCAGTATTTT CASSLWGSSTDTQYF
. . TRBJ1-3 TRBV6-1 TGTGCCAGCGGTGGGGACTCGGCTGGAAACACCATATATTTT CASGGDSAGNTIYF
. . TRBJ2-2 TRBV30 TGTGCCTGGGGACTTTCGGCCGGGGAGCTGTTTTTT CAWGLSAGELFF
. . TRBJ1-1 TRBV30 TGTGCCTGGAGCCCGAGCATGAACACTGAAGCTTTCTTT CAWSPSMNTEAFF
TRBD2 many TRBJ2-2 TRBV30 TGTGCCTGGAGTAGCCCGGGAGGCACCGGGGAGCTGTTTTTT CAWSSPGGTGELFF
TRBD1 few TRBJ1-2 TRBV5-4 TGTGCCAGCAGCGGGCTGGCAGGGGGCATCTATGGCTACACCTTC CASSGLAGGIYGYTF
. few TRBJ2-5 TRBV2 TGTGCCAGGCGGGGAGTTCAAGAGACCCAGTACTTC CARRGVQETQYF
TRBD2 . TRBJ2-1 TRBV5-1 TGCGCCAGCAGCTGGGGACTAGCGGGAGTGGAGAATGAGCAGTTCTTC CASSWGLAGVENEQFF
TRBD1 few TRBJ1-2 TRBV11-2 TGTGCCAGCAGCCAACTGCGCAGGGGGCGCACGAATTATGGCTACACCTTC CASSQLRRGRTNYGYTF
. few TRBJ1-2 TRBV29-1 TGCAGCGTTGAAGATCCGGGGGTGATTGGCTACACCTTC CSVEDPGVIGYTF
. few TRBJ1-2 TRBV7-2 TGTGCCAGAAGCCCAGCCCCCGGGATACCGGGCGGCTACACCTTC CARSPAPGIPGGYTF
. few TRBJ2-7 TRBV18 TGTGCCAGCTCTCTCGCTCTAGAAAGCTCCTACGAGCAGTACTTC CASSLALESSYEQYF
TRBD1 few TRBJ1-5 TRBV5-1 TGCGCCAGCAGTCGGACAGGTGATCAGCCCCAGCATTTT CASSRTGDQPQHF
TRBD1 . TRBJ1-3 TRBV11-2 TGTGCCAGCAGCTTACGACAGGGCTCTGGAAACACCATATATTTT CASSLRQGSGNTIYF